This TCR beta chain derives from a study of T cell responses to AZD1222 COVID-19 vaccine (dated by TCRdb to the early 2020s). A note on the overall study: A total of 233 trial participants underwent TCR sequencing, of whom some 200 had received two doses of AZD1222 and about 25 had received two doses of the MenACWY control vaccine. Trial participants were enrolled by age into 18-55, 56-69 and 70-plus year subgroups, with roughly 160, 29 and 62 TCR-sequenced participants respectively. What the work shows at the level of the full study, not this receptor alone: Only six AZD1222 recipients were SARS-CoV-2 seropositive at baseline, limiting conclusions about previously exposed vaccinees. Because no samples from the day 14 peak response were available, repertoires could be characterized only after the peak T cell response. In the small 56-69-year group, the increase in depth fell short of significance, most likely because of low power. Participants were mostly white British, with more females than males. The authors suggested clonal diversity may have been underestimated. After two AZD1222 doses, spike-specific TCR breadth and depth were significantly higher than at day 0 and than in MenACWY recipients. The vaccine-associated CD4 TCRs covered the entire spike protein, and the dominant responses fell in regions 160-218 and 743-854. Epitopes outside the regions mutated in the B.1.351 and B.1.1.7 variants were reportedly recognized by nearly half of the unique spike-specific TCRs.

Taken with the paper, the label for time point translates to: about 28 days (+/-7) after the second vaccine dose. The sample's treatment or condition label, in plain terms: meningococcal conjugate vaccine given as trial control. The vaccinee samples were drawn from two UK trials, COV001 and COV002, one of which was a single-blind randomized controlled phase 2/3 trial testing AZD1222 (ChAdOx1 nCoV-19) in healthy adults. Trial participant PBMC samples were collected at day 0 and day 28 after the second dose for TCRbeta chain sequencing. The junction shows trimming of 4 bases on V and 4 bases on J, plus 13 bases between the germline ends. Looking up the germline V gene yields CDR1 ENHRY and CDR2 SYGVKD. Including cysteine and phenylalanine, the CDR3 has 14 amino acids. The retained sequence is limited to the CDR3, 42 bases, with the frame set at the first base. The CDR3 regions of human TCRbeta chains were analyzed by immunosequencing. The source study handled its data this way. TCRs in the repertoires were matched against a reference library of SARS-CoV-2-specific TCRs that had been generated with the MIRA antigen-specificity platform. Breadth meant the fraction of unique TCRs that were SARS-CoV-2-associated, whereas depth meant the fraction of total T cells that were SARS-CoV-2-associated. Using the MIRA data, each spike-specific TCR was mapped to the spike region that the TCR reacts to and placed in a CD4 or CD8 class. Log10-transformed breadth and depth values were compared by one-way ANOVA with Sidak's multiple comparisons tests. TCRdb took this table from immuneACCESS and kept in-frame rearrangements with V and J called. Such tables lack part of the clones; where checked against another copy, unresolved V genes explain under half of the gap, and the rest is unexplained. That table supplies the V and J calls and clone size; D and trimming were determined from the DNA. This sample has under 200,000 clones in its table, and roughly 92% of those were observed once. Approximately 4% of the sample lies in the top ten.

As regards this clone: Its antigen has not been determined. Base qualities are missing; no much larger clone stands one base away.

This sequence originates from an adult who received the MenACWY meningococcal vaccine as a control. The material was peripheral blood, obtained 28 days after the second dose of the MenACWY control vaccine. The chain joins TRBV10-3 to TRBJ1-2; matching of 5 bases hints at TRBD1 as the D gene. The CDR3 amino acid sequence is: CAISAGTSVYGYTF. In nucleotide form, the sequence is TGTGCCATCAGTGCCGGGACGAGCGTCTATGGCTACACCTTC.